The 5 T cell receptor beta chains below come from one sample, sequenced in a study of T cell changes during pregnancy in multiple sclerosis. Produced via immunoSEQ multiplex PCR; TCRdb's table is partial and in-frame only. This table holds fewer than 110,000 clones, about 90% found once. The sample was peripheral blood, taken in the third trimester of pregnancy. The source is a female donor in good health, enrolled as a control in a pregnancy study.

This clone has a handful of counts. The V call is TRBV13, the J call TRBJ1-1, with D hard to call. Looked up from germline, CDR1 is PRHDT and CDR2 is FYEKMQ (reference sequence). This CDR3 has 12 amino acids. With 4 bases removed from V and 12 bases from J, the gap between germline ends came to 15 bases. This CDR3 is CASSSLRSITFF. Written as DNA, the CDR3 is TGTGCCAGCAGCTCCCTCAGGTCGATAACTTTCTTT.

The V and J genes are TRBV7-2 and TRBJ2-7, with a weak D call TRBD1 (7 bases). Trimming took 1 base from V and 7 from J, leaving 23 bases between them. From germline, CDR1 is SGHTA and CDR2 FQGNSA. The CDR3 contains 17 residues. The CDR3, as DNA: TGTGCCAGCAGCTTAGATCTGGGGGCCAGGGGGGCTGCGGAGCAGTACTTC. It encodes CASSLDLGARGAAEQYF. The whole variable domain, filled in from reference TRBV7-2 and TRBJ2-7, reads GAGVSQSPSNKVTEKGKDVELRCDPISGHTALYWYRQSLGQGLEFLIYFQGNSAPDKSGLPSDRFSAERTGGSVSTLTIQRTQQEDSAVYLCASSLDLGARGAAEQYFGPGTRLTVT.

The chain is built from TRBV27 and TRBJ2-7; weak D call: TRBD1 (5 bases). The CDR3 totals 15 residues. Germline V gene data show CDR1 as MNHEY and CDR2 as SMNVEV (reference sequence). Trimming took 5 bases from V and 0 from J, leaving 14 bases between them. In DNA, the CDR3 is TGTGCCAGCAGTCAGCTAGGACAACTCTCCTACGAGCAGTACTTC. This sequence encodes CASSQLGQLSYEQYF.

The chain uses TRBV6-5 and TRBJ1-2; no definite D call. This CDR3 is built from 13 residues. V lost 7 bases and J lost 1, with 10 bases in between. Looked up from germline, CDR1 is MNHEY and CDR2 is SVGAGI. CDR3 in amino acids: CASTVGFNYGYTF. The CDR3 bases are TGTGCCAGCACCGTCGGGTTTAACTATGGCTACACCTTC.

J is TRBJ1-2 and V is TRBV2; D might be TRBD1 (6 bases). CDR1 SNHLY and CDR2 FYNNEI come from the germline V gene. Trimming removed 5 bases at V and 1 base at J, with 8 bases between. The CDR3 loop spans 13 amino acids. The CDR3 DNA is TGTGCCAGCAGTATGGACAGTAACTATGGCTACACCTTC. Its translation is CASSMDSNYGYTF.